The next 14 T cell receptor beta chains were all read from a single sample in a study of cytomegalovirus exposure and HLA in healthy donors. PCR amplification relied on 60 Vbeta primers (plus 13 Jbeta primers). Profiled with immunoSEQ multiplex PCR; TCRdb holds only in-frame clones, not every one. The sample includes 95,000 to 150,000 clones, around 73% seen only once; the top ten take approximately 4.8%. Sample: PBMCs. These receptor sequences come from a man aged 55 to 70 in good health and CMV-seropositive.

This CDR3 is CAWTGARGNTIYF. In DNA, the CDR3 is TGTGCCTGGACAGGTGCACGGGGAAACACCATATATTTT. This chain uses TRBV30 with TRBJ1-3; no definite D call. The V gene's germline CDR1 is GTSNPN and CDR2 SVGIG (reference sequence). V was cut by 4 bases and J by 4 bases, with 11 bases left in between. This CDR3 has 13 residues.

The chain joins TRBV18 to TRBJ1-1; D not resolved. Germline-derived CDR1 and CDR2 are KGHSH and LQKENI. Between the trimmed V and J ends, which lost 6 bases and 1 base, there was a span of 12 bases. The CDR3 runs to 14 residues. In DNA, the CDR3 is TGTGCCAGCTCTCTAGGCGGGAAGAACACTGAAGCTTTCTTT. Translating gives CASSLGGKNTEAFF.

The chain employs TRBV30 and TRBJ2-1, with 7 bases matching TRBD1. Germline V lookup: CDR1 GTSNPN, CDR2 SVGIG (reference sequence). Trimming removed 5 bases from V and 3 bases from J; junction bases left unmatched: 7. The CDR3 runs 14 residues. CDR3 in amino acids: CAWLPGGRYNEQFF. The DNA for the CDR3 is TGTGCCTGGCTCCCAGGGGGTCGCTACAATGAGCAGTTCTTC.

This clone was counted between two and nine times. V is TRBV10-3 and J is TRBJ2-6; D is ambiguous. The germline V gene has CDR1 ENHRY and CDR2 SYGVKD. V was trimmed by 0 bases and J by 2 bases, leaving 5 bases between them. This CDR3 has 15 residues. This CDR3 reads CAISESAAGANVLTF. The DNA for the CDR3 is TGTGCCATCAGTGAGTCGGCAGCTGGGGCCAACGTCCTGACTTTC.

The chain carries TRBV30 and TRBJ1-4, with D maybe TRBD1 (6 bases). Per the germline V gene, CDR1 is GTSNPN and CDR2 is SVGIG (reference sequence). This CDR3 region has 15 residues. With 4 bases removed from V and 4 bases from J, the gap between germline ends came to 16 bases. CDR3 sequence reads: CAWNTGSPHNEKLFF. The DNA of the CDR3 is TGTGCCTGGAATACAGGGAGTCCACATAATGAAAAACTGTTTTTT.

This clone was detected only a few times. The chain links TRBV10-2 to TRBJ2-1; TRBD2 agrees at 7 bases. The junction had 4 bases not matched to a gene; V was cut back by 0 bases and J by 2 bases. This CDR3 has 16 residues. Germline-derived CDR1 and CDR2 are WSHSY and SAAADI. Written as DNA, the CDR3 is TGCGCCAGCAGTGAGTCTGGCGGGGGAACCTACAATGAGCAGTTCTTC. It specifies CASSESGGGTYNEQFF.

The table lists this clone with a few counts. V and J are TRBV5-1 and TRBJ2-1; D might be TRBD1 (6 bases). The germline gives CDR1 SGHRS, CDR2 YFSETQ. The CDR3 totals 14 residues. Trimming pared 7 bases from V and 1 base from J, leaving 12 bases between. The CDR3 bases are TGCGCCAGCCGCGAAACAGGGTCCTACAATGAGCAGTTCTTC. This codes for CASRETGSYNEQFF.

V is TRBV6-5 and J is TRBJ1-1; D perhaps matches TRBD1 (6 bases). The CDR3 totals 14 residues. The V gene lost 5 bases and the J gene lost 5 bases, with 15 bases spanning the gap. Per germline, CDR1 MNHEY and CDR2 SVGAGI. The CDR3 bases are TGTGCCAGCAGTCCCAACAGGGTTTGGACTGAAGCTTTCTTT. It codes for CASSPNRVWTEAFF.

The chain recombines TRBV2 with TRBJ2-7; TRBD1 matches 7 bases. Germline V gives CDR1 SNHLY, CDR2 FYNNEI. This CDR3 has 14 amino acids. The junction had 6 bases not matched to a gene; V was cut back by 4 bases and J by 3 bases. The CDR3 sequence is CASSGQGSFYEQYF. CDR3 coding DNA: TGTGCCAGCAGTGGACAGGGCTCGTTCTACGAGCAGTACTTC.

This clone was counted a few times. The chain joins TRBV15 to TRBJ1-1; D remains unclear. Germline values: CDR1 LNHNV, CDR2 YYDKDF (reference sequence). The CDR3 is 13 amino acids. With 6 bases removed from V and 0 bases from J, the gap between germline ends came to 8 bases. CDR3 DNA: TGTGCCACCAGTCACAGCTTGAACACTGAAGCTTTCTTT. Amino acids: CATSHSLNTEAFF. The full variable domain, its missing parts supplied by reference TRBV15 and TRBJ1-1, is DAMVIQNPRYQVTQFGKPVTLSCSQTLNHNVMYWYQQKSSQAPKLLFHYYDKDFNNEADTPDNFQSRRPNTSFCFLDIRSPGLGDTAMYLCATSHSLNTEAFFGQGTRLTVV.

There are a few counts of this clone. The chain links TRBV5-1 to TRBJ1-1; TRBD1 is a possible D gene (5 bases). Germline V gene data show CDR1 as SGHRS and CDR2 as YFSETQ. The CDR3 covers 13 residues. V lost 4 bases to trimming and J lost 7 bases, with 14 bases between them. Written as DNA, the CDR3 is TGCGCCAGCAGCGGTACAGGAGAAAATGAAGCTTTCTTT. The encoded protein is CASSGTGENEAFF. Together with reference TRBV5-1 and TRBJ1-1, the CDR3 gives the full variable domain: KAGVTQTPRYLIKTRGQQVTLSCSPISGHRSVSWYQQTPGQGLQFLFEYFSETQRNKGNFPGRFSGRQFSNSRSEMNVSTLELGDSALYLCASSGTGENEAFFGQGTRLTVV.

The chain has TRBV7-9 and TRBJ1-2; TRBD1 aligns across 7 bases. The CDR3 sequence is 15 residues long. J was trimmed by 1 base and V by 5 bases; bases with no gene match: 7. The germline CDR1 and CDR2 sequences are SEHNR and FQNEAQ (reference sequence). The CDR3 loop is CASSTDRVINYGYTF. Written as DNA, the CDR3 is TGTGCCAGCAGCACCGACAGGGTTATTAACTATGGCTACACCTTC.

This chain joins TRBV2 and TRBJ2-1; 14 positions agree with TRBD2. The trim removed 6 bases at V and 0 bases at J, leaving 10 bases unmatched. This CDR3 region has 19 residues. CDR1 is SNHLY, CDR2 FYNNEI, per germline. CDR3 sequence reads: CASRATSGGAQSSYNEQFF. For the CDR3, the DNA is TGTGCCAGCAGGGCGACTAGCGGGGGGGCGCAAAGCTCCTACAATGAGCAGTTCTTC. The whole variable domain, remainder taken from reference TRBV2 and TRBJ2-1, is EPEVTQTPSHQVTQMGQEVILRCVPISNHLYFYWYRQILGQKVEFLVSFYNNEISEKSEIFDDQFSVERPDGSNFTLKIRSTKLEDSAMYFCASRATSGGAQSSYNEQFFGPGTRLTVL.

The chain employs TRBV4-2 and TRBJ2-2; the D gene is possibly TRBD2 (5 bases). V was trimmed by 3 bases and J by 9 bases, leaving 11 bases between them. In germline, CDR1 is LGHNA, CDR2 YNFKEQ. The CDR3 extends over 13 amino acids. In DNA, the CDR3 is TGTGCCAGCAGCCATGAGGGAGAGAGGGAGCTGTTTTTT. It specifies CASSHEGERELFF.